This TCR beta chain derives from a study of cytomegalovirus exposure and HLA in healthy donors. Primers: 60 Vbeta forward and 13 Jbeta reverse. Generated by immunoSEQ multiplex PCR, the TCRdb table keeps only in-frame clones and is missing some. In the table there are more than 120,000 clones, 65% to 85% of which are singletons. Whole-study findings and limits: The study labeled 164 TCR beta chains cytomegalovirus-associated. Across donors, presence/absence analyses took sequencing depth to be roughly uniform.

All donors participated as healthy donors of bone marrow. Though probably carrying unrecorded immune exposures, donors were nominally healthy at sampling. Regarding this clone: The antigen is unknown. At one boundary the junction diverges from the germline segment, which might be a read error.

This CDR3 is 14 amino acids long. CDR1 SGHDN and CDR2 FVKESK come from the germline V gene. The sequenced sample consisted of PBMCs. The chain uses TRBV14 and TRBJ2-1; D gene unclear. The receptor was derived from a male donor in good health and CMV-seronegative. CDR3 sequence (DNA): TGTGCCAGCAGCCTCGTCGATCTCTACAGTGAGCAGTTCTTC. Residues: CASSLVDLYSEQFF. The whole variable domain, filled in from reference TRBV14 and TRBJ2-1, reads EAGVTQFPSHSVIEKGQTVTLRCDPISGHDNLYWYRRVMGKEIKFLLHFVKESKQDESGMPNNRFLAERTGGTYSTLKVQPAELEDSGVYFCASSLVDLYSEQFFGPGTRLTVL.